The text below deals with one TCR beta chain. Its target is not known. These data are taken from a study of regulatory T cells in long-lasting Graves disease. Arm-PCR of CDR3 regions and iRepertoire HTBI primers were the basis on which TCR beta libraries were built. TCRdb recomputed calls from the multiplex PCR reads with MiXCR, one row per CDR3 protein. The table includes about 560,000 distinct CDR3 sequences, about 16% detected once. Whole-study findings and limits: Public clonotype sharing was higher in persistent than newly diagnosed patients. Under persistent disease, TRBV28, TRBJ1-2 and TRBJ2-5 were used preferentially.

Trimming removed 7 bases at V and 2 bases at J, with 15 bases between. This CDR3 is 14 amino acids long. As for time point: newly diagnosed GD, antithyroid drugs for less than 3 months. After RNA was extracted from PBMCs, the TCR library was made from it. Separately, the same data were catalogued under a study of T cells in Graves' hyperthyroidism and ophthalmopathy.

The J gene is TRBJ2-7, the V gene TRBV12-3 or TRBV12-4, with TRBD2 as a possible D gene (6 bases). The sample here was peripheral blood mononuclear cells (PBMCs), taken at new diagnosis, from a patient treated with antithyroid drugs. The receptor was isolated from a man aged 18 to 29 with Graves disease. The DNA of the CDR3 is TGTGCCAGCACCCTAGATAGCGGTCCCTACGAGCAGTACTTC. Its translation is CASTLDSGPYEQYF.